This TCR beta chain was profiled in a study of blood T cell repertoires in COVID-19. Germline V gene sequence: CDR1 SQVTM, CDR2 ANQGSEA. V was trimmed by 7 bases and J by 9 bases, leaving 18 bases between them. This CDR3 is built from 12 residues. Here immunoSEQ multiplex PCR was the method, and the copy in TCRdb shows in-frame clones only, minus some. The sample yields about 88,000 clones, around nine tenths seen once. The sample comprised peripheral blood. The TCR comes from a man in his sixties with acute or convalescent COVID-19. This sequence joins TRBV29-1 and TRBJ1-1; TRBD1 might be the D (5 bases). The CDR3 DNA follows: TGCAGCGCTCTCTCTGACAGCCGTCAAGCTTTCTTT. It translates to CSALSDSRQAFF.